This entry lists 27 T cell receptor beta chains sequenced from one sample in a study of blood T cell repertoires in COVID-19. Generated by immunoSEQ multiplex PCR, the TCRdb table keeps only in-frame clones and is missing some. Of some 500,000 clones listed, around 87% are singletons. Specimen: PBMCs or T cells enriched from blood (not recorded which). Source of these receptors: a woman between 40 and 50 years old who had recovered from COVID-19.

Here the CDR3 reads CASSLVGGSYNEQFF. The CDR3 nucleotides read TGTGCCAGCAGCTTAGTCGGGGGCTCCTACAATGAGCAGTTCTTC. The genes are TRBV7-9 and TRBJ2-1; a possible D gene is TRBD2 (6 bases). The CDR3 runs 15 residues. CDR1 and CDR2 from the germline V gene are SEHNR and FQNEAQ (reference sequence). V was cut by 1 base and J by 0 bases, with 7 bases left in between.

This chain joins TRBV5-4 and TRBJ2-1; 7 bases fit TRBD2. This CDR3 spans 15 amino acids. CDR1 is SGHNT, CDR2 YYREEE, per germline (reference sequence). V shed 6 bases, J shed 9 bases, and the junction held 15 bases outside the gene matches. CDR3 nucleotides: TGTGCCAGCACCTGGGGGGAGGGGAGGGCCGGTGAGCAGTTCTTC. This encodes CASTWGEGRAGEQFF. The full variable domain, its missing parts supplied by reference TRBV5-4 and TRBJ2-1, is ETGVTQSPTHLIKTRGQQVTLRCSSQSGHNTVSWYQQALGQGPQFIFQYYREEENGRGNFPPRFSGLQFPNYSSELNVNALELDDSALYLCASTWGEGRAGEQFFGPGTRLTVL.

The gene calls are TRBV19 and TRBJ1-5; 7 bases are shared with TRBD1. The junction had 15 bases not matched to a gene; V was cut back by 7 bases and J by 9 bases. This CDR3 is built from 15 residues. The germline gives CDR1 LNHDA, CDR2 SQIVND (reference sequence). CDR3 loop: CASKFQGGIEGPQHF. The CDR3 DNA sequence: TGTGCCAGTAAGTTTCAGGGGGGAATTGAAGGGCCCCAGCATTTT. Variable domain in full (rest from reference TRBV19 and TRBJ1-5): DGGITQSPKYLFRKEGQNVTLSCEQNLNHDAMYWYRQDPGQGLRLIYYSQIVNDFQKGDIAEGYSVSREKKESFPLTVTSAQKNPTAFYLCASKFQGGIEGPQHFGDGTRLSIL.

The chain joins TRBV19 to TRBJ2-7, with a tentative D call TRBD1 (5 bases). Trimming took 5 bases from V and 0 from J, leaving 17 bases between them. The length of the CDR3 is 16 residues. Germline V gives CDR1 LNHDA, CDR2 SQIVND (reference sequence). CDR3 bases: TGTGCCAGTAGTCGAAAAGACAGCCCGAGCTCCTACGAGCAGTACTTC. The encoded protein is CASSRKDSPSSYEQYF.

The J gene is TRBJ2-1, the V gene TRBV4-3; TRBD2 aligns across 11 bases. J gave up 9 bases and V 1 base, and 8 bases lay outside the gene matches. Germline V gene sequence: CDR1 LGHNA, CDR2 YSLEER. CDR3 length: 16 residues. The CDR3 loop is CASSQVPSGRIIEQFF. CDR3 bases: TGCGCCAGCAGCCAAGTCCCTAGCGGGAGGATAATTGAGCAGTTCTTC.

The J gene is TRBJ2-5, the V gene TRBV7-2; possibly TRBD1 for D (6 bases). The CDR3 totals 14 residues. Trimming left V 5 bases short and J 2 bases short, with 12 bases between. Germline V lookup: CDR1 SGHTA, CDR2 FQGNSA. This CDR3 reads CASSHGDKQETQYF. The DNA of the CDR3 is TGTGCCAGCAGCCACGGGGACAAACAAGAGACCCAGTACTTC.

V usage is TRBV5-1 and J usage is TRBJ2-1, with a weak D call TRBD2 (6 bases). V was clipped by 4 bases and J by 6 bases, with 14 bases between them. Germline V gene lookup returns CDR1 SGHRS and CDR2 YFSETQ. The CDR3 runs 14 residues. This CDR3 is CASSPGTWGNEQFF. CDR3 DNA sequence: TGCGCCAGCAGCCCTGGGACTTGGGGCAATGAGCAGTTCTTC.

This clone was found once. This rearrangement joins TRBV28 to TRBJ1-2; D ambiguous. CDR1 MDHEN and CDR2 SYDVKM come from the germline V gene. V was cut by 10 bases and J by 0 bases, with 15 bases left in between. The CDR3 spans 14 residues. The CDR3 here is CATFSSYPNYGYTF. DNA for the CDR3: TGTGCCACTTTTAGCTCGTATCCTAACTATGGCTACACCTTC.

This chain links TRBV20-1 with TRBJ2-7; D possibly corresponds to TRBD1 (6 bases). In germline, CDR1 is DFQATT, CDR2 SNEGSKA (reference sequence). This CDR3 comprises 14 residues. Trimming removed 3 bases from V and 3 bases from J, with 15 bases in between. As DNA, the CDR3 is TGCAGTGCTAGTATGGGGGCCAATAGCTACGAGCAGTACTTC. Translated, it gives CSASMGANSYEQYF.

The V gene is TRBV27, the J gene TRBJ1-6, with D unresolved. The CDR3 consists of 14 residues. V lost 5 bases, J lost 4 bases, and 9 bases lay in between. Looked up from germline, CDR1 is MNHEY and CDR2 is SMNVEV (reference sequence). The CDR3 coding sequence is TGTGCCAGCAGTCTACAGATATATAATTCACCCCTCCACTTT. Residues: CASSLQIYNSPLHF.

The CDR3 protein is CASSSLGGRGEKLFF. CDR3 bases: TGTGCCAGCAGCTCCCTCGGGGGGAGAGGTGAAAAACTGTTTTTT. The chain links TRBV7-2 to TRBJ1-4; D may be TRBD1 (5 bases). V was shortened by 4 bases and J by 7 bases, with 16 bases between the two germline ends. Germline V gene data show CDR1 as SGHTA and CDR2 as FQGNSA. The CDR3 is made up of 15 amino acids.

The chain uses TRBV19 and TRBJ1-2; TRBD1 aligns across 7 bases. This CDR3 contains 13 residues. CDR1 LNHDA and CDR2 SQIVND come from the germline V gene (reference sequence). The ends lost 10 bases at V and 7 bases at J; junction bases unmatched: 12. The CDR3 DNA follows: TGTGCCAAGAGGGGACAGCGCTCATGTGGCTACACCTTC. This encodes CAKRGQRSCGYTF.

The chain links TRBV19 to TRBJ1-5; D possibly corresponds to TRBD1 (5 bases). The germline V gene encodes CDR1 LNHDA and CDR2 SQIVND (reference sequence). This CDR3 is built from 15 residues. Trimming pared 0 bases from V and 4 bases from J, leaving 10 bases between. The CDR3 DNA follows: TGTGCCAGTAGTATAGACTTTGACAGAAATCAGCCCCAGCATTTT. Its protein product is CASSIDFDRNQPQHF.

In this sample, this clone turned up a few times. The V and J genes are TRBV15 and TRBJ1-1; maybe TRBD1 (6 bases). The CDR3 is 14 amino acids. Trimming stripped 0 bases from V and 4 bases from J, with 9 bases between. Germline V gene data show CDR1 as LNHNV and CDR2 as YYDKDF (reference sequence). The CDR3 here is CATSRERGGTEAFF. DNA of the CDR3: TGTGCCACCAGCAGAGAACGAGGGGGCACTGAAGCTTTCTTT. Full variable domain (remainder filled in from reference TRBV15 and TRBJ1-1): DAMVIQNPRYQVTQFGKPVTLSCSQTLNHNVMYWYQQKSSQAPKLLFHYYDKDFNNEADTPDNFQSRRPNTSFCFLDIRSPGLGDTAMYLCATSRERGGTEAFFGQGTRLTVV.

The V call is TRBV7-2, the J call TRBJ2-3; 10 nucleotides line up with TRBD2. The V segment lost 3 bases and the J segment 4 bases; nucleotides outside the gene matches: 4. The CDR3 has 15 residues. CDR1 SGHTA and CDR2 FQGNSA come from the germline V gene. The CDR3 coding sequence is TGTGCCAGCAGCTTTCAAGCGGGAGGGCCAGATACGCAGTATTTT. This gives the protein CASSFQAGGPDTQYF.

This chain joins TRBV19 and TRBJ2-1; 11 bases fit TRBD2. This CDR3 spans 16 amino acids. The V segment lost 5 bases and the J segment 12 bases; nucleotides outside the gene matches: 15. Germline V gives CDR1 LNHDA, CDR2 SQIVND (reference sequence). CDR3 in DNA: TGTGCCAGTAGTGCCCCCTTAGCGGGGGGGATGGTTGGGCAGTTCTTC. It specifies CASSAPLAGGMVGQFF.

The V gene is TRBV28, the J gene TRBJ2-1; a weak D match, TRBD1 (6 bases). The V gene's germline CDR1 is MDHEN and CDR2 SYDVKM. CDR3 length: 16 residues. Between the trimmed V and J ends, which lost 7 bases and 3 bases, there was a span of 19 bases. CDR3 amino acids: CASTGLGGANYNEQFF. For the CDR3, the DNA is TGTGCCAGCACCGGGCTTGGGGGCGCAAACTACAATGAGCAGTTCTTC.

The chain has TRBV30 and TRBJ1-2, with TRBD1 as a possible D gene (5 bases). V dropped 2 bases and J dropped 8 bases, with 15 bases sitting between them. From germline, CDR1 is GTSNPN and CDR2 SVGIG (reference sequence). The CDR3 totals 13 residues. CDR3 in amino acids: CAWSRAGRRGYTF. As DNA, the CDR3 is TGTGCCTGGAGTAGAGCGGGGCGGCGGGGCTACACCTTC.

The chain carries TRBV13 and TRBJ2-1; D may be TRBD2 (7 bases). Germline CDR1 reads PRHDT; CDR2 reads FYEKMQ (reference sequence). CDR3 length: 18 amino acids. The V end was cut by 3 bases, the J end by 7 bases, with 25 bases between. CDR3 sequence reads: CASSLSEGGGRVRNEQFF. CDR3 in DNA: TGTGCCAGCAGCTTGTCGGAAGGGGGAGGGCGGGTTAGGAATGAGCAGTTCTTC.

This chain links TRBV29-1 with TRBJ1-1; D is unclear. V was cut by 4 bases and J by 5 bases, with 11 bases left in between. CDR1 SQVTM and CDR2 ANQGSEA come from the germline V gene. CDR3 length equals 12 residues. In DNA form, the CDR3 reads TGCAGCGTTGTGACGGAGGGAACTGAAGCTTTCTTT. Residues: CSVVTEGTEAFF.

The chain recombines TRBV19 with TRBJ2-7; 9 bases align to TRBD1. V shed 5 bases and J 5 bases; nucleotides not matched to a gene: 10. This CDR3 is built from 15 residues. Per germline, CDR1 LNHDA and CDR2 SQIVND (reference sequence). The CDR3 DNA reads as TGTGCCAGTAGTTCACAGGGGGCGGGCTTTAACGAGCAGTACTTC. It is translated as CASSSQGAGFNEQYF.

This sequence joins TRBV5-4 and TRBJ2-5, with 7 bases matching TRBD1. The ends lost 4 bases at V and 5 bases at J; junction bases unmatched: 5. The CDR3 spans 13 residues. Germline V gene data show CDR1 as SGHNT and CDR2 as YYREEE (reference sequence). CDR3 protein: CASSATGDETQYF. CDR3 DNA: TGTGCCAGCAGCGCCACAGGGGATGAGACCCAGTACTTC. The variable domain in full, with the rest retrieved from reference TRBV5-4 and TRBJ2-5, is ETGVTQSPTHLIKTRGQQVTLRCSSQSGHNTVSWYQQALGQGPQFIFQYYREEENGRGNFPPRFSGLQFPNYSSELNVNALELDDSALYLCASSATGDETQYFGPGTRLLVL.

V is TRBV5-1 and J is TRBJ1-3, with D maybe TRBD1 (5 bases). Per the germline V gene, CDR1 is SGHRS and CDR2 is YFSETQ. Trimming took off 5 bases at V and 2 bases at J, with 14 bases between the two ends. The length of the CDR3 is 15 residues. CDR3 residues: CASRAGGSAGNTIYF. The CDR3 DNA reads TGCGCCAGCAGGGCTGGGGGGAGTGCTGGAAACACCATATATTTT.

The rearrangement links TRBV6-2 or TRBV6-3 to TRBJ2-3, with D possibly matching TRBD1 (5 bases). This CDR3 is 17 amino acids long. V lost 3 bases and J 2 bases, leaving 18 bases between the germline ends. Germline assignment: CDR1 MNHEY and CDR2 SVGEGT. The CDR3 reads CASSYIIGIGDTDTQYF. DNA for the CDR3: TGTGCCAGCAGTTATATAATTGGAATAGGGGACACAGATACGCAGTATTTT.

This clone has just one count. CDR3 coding DNA: TGTGCCTGGAGTGTACAAGAGAGGAATGAGCAGTTCTTC. It is translated as CAWSVQERNEQFF. The chain uses TRBV30 and TRBJ2-1, with D unclear. Trimming removed 0 bases from V and 7 bases from J, with 10 bases in between. This CDR3 has 13 residues. CDR1 is GTSNPN, CDR2 SVGIG, per germline (reference sequence).

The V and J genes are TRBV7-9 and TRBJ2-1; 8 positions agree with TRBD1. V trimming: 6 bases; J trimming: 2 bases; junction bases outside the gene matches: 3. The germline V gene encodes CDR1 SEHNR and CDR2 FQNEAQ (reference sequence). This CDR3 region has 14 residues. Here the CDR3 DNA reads TGTGCCAGCAGAGGACAGGGACCCTACAATGAGCAGTTCTTC. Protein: CASRGQGPYNEQFF.

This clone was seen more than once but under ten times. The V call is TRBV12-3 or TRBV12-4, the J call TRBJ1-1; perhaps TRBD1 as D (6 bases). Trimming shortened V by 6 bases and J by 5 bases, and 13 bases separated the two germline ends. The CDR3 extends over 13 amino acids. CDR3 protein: CASRSKQGTEAFF. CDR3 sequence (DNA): TGTGCCAGCAGGTCCAAACAGGGAACTGAAGCTTTCTTT.